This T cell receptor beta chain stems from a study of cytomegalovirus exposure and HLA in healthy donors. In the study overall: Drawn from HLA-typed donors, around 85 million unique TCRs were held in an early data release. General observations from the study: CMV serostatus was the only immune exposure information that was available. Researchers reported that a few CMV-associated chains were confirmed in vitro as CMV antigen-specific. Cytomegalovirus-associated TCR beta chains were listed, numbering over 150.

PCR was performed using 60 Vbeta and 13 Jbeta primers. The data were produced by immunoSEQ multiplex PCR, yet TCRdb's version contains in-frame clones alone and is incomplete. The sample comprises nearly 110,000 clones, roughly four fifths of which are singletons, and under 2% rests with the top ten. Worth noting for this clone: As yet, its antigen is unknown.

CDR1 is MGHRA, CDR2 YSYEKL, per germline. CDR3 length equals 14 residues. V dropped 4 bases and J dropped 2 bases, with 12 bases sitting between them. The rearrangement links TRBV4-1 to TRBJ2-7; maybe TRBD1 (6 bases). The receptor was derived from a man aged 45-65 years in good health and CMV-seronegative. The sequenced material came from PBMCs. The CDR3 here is CASSPRTDTYEQYF. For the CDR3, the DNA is TGCGCCAGCAGCCCTAGGACAGATACCTACGAGCAGTACTTC.